These 14 T cell receptor beta chains share one sample of origin, sequenced in a study of STAT3 mutations in large granular lymphocyte leukemia. The study's findings and limits: At least one immunodominant TCR beta clonotype appeared in every T-cell large granular lymphocyte leukemia patient.

This table comes from immunoSEQ multiplex PCR, and its TCRdb copy is limited to in-frame clones, with some not included. Here the sample spans over 25,000 clones, 86% being singletons. These TCRs' antigens remain unknown. Input material: peripheral blood mononuclear cells. The receptors originated from a man aged 60-69 years with T-cell large granular lymphocyte leukemia. Some clones in this sample may be carry-over from other donors' samples.

The sample holds one count of this clone. The chain is built from TRBV30 and TRBJ2-1; D may be TRBD1 (5 bases). The CDR3 loop spans 15 amino acids. V dropped 0 bases and J dropped 10 bases, with 19 bases sitting between them. Germline loops: CDR1 GTSNPN, CDR2 SVGIG (reference sequence). CDR3 coding DNA: TGTGCCTGGAGTGTAGGAAGGGGCCCTCTATCCGAGCAGTTCTTC. Translated, it gives CAWSVGRGPLSEQFF.

The V and J genes are TRBV30 and TRBJ1-1; D perhaps matches TRBD1 (5 bases). The germline V and J ends were trimmed by 1 base and 2 bases, with 8 bases remaining between them. The CDR3 covers 13 residues. From germline, CDR1 is GTSNPN and CDR2 SVGIG (reference sequence). The CDR3 nucleotides are TGTGCCTGGAGTGGCGACAGCAACACTGAAGCTTTCTTT. It yields the protein CAWSGDSNTEAFF.

The chain is built from TRBV5-4 and TRBJ2-7, with D unclear. From germline, CDR1 is SGHNT and CDR2 YYREEE (reference sequence). CDR3 length equals 15 residues. Trimming left V 5 bases short and J 0 bases short, with 15 bases between. Here the CDR3 reads CASSRPVGDSYEQYF. The CDR3, as DNA: TGTGCCAGCAGTCGACCCGTCGGCGACTCCTACGAGCAGTACTTC. Full variable domain (missing parts from reference TRBV5-4 and TRBJ2-7): ETGVTQSPTHLIKTRGQQVTLRCSSQSGHNTVSWYQQALGQGPQFIFQYYREEENGRGNFPPRFSGLQFPNYSSELNVNALELDDSALYLCASSRPVGDSYEQYFGPGTRLTVT.

The chain recombines TRBV5-1 with TRBJ2-7, with D perhaps assigned TRBD1 or TRBD2 (5 bases each). Trimming stripped 5 bases from V and 5 bases from J, with 23 bases between. Germline V gene lookup returns CDR1 SGHRS and CDR2 YFSETQ. The CDR3 has 16 amino acids. CDR3 region: CASSPRDSAGWNEQYF. The CDR3 bases are TGCGCCAGCAGTCCCCGGGATAGCGCAGGGTGGAACGAGCAGTACTTC.

J is TRBJ1-1 and V is TRBV18, with D unclear. This CDR3 is built from 14 residues. V was pared by 6 bases and J by 0 bases, with 11 bases between. Germline CDR1 reads KGHSH; CDR2 reads LQKENI. CDR3 sequence reads: CASSQEAMNTEAFF. Written as DNA, the CDR3 is TGTGCCAGCTCCCAGGAGGCAATGAACACTGAAGCTTTCTTT. Using reference TRBV18 and TRBJ1-1 for the parts outside the CDR3, the full variable domain is NAGVMQNPRHLVRRRGQEARLRCSPMKGHSHVYWYRQLPEEGLKFMVYLQKENIIDESGMPKERFSAEFPKEGPSILRIQQVVRGDSAAYFCASSQEAMNTEAFFGQGTRLTVV.

CDR3 sequence reads: CASRPSDRRDSYEQYF. The CDR3 DNA sequence: TGTGCCAGCAGACCCTCTGACAGGCGTGACTCCTACGAGCAGTACTTC. The chain carries TRBV27 and TRBJ2-7; the D gene is possibly TRBD1 (6 bases). The ends were cut back, 6 bases at V and 0 bases at J, with 18 bases in the middle. The CDR3 totals 16 residues. The germline V gene has CDR1 MNHEY and CDR2 SMNVEV (reference sequence).

This rearrangement joins TRBV15 to TRBJ2-7; D not certain. Trimming pared 6 bases from V and 0 bases from J, leaving 15 bases between. The CDR3 contains 15 residues. Germline CDR1 reads LNHNV; CDR2 reads YYDKDF (reference sequence). CDR3 coding DNA: TGTGCCACCAGTCCTTTCACGGCGGCCTCCTACGAGCAGTACTTC. Translated: CATSPFTAASYEQYF. The variable domain in full, completed from reference TRBV15 and TRBJ2-7, reads DAMVIQNPRYQVTQFGKPVTLSCSQTLNHNVMYWYQQKSSQAPKLLFHYYDKDFNNEADTPDNFQSRRPNTSFCFLDIRSPGLGDTAMYLCATSPFTAASYEQYFGPGTRLTVT.

The J gene is TRBJ2-7, the V gene TRBV4-2; 7 bases agree with TRBD2. The V gene end was trimmed by 3 bases and the J gene end by 7 bases; junction bases not matched to a gene: 12. This CDR3 has 15 residues. Germline CDR1 LGHNA, CDR2 YNFKEQ. CDR3 loop: CASSHGGGSLSEQYF. The CDR3 nucleotides are TGTGCCAGCAGCCATGGTGGCGGGAGCTTAAGTGAGCAGTACTTC.

J is TRBJ1-2 and V is TRBV29-1; D not resolved. Looked up from germline, CDR1 is SQVTM and CDR2 is ANQGSEA. Trimming removed 4 bases from V and 5 bases from J, with 11 bases in between. The CDR3 totals 12 residues. CDR3 protein: CSVGTAAYGYTF. CDR3 DNA: TGCAGCGTTGGCACCGCCGCTTATGGCTACACCTTC.

The V gene is TRBV18, the J gene TRBJ1-1; D ambiguous. The CDR3 consists of 13 residues. V was pared by 3 bases and J by 2 bases, with 7 bases between. From germline, CDR1 is KGHSH and CDR2 LQKENI. CDR3 in DNA: TGTGCCAGCTCACCGGGCACAAACACTGAAGCTTTCTTT. Amino acid sequence: CASSPGTNTEAFF.

The gene calls are TRBV29-1 and TRBJ2-1; 11 positions match TRBD2. V dropped 7 bases and J dropped 4; count of bases not matched to a gene: 6. This CDR3 is built from 14 residues. Per the germline V gene, CDR1 is SQVTM and CDR2 is ANQGSEA. The CDR3 sequence: CSAAGLAAYNEQFF. The DNA for the CDR3 is TGCAGCGCAGCGGGACTAGCGGCTTACAATGAGCAGTTCTTC.

This clone was counted between two and nine times. The chain has TRBV28 and TRBJ2-1, with no clear D. This CDR3 has 17 residues. Germline loops: CDR1 MDHEN, CDR2 SYDVKM. Trimming cost V 1 base and J 6 bases, with 19 bases left between them. In nucleotides, the CDR3 is TGTGCCAGCAGTTTATTCCGAAGGGCCACCCCGTCCAATGAGCAGTTCTTC. It yields the protein CASSLFRRATPSNEQFF. The variable domain in full, completed from reference TRBV28 and TRBJ2-1, reads DVKVTQSSRYLVKRTGEKVFLECVQDMDHENMFWYRQDPGLGLRLIYFSYDVKMKEKGDIPEGYSVSREKKERFSLILESASTNQTSMYLCASSLFRRATPSNEQFFGPGTRLTVL.

CDR3 nucleotides: TGCGCCAGCAGCCGGGCAGGAGAAAACTATGGCTACACCTTC. Its translation is CASSRAGENYGYTF. The rearrangement links TRBV5-1 to TRBJ1-2; D remains unclear. The CDR3 runs 14 residues. V was cut by 4 bases and J by 2 bases, with 12 bases left in between. CDR1 is SGHRS and CDR2 is YFSETQ in the germline V gene.

This clone has more than one count but fewer than ten. V and J are TRBV11-2 and TRBJ2-1; 7 bases map to TRBD2. Losses at the gene ends were 4 bases for V and 8 bases for J; bases not matched to a gene: 11. This CDR3 is built from 15 residues. Germline V gene lookup returns CDR1 SGHAT and CDR2 FQNNGV. The CDR3 nucleotides read TGTGCCAGCAGCTACTGGGGGGGAGGGCCTGATGAGCAGTTCTTC. It encodes CASSYWGGGPDEQFF.